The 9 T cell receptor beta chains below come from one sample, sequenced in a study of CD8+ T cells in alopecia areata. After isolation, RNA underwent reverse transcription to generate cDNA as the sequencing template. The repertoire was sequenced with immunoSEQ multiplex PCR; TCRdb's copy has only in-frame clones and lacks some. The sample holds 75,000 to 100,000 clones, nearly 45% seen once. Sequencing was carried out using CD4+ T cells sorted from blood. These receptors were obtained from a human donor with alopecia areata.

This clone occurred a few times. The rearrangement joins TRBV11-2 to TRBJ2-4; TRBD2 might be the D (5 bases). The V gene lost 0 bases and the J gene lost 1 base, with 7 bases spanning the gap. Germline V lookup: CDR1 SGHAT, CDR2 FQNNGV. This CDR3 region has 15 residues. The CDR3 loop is CASSLERAAKNIQYF. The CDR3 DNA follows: TGTGCCAGCAGCTTAGAGAGGGCGGCCAAAAACATTCAGTACTTC.

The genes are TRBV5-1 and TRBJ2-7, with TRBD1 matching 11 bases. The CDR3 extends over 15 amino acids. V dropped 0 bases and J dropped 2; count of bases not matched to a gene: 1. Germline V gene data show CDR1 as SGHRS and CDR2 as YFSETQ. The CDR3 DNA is TGCGCCAGCAGCTTGGGGACAGGGGGCGCCTACGAGCAGTACTTC. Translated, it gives CASSLGTGGAYEQYF. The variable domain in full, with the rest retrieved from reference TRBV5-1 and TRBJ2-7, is KAGVTQTPRYLIKTRGQQVTLSCSPISGHRSVSWYQQTPGQGLQFLFEYFSETQRNKGNFPGRFSGRQFSNSRSEMNVSTLELGDSALYLCASSLGTGGAYEQYFGPGTRLTVT.

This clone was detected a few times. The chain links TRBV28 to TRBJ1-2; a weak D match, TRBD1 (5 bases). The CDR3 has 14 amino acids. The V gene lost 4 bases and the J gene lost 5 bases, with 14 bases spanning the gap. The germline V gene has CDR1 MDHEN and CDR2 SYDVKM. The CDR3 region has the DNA TGTGCCAGCAGTTCCGGTGGGACTTCTTATGGCTACACCTTC. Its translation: CASSSGGTSYGYTF.

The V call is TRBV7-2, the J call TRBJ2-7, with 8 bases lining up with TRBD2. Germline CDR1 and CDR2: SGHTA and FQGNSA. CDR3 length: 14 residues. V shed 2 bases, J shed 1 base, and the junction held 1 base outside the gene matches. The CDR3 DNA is TGTGCCAGCAGCTTAAGCGGGGGATCCTACGAGCAGTACTTC. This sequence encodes CASSLSGGSYEQYF.

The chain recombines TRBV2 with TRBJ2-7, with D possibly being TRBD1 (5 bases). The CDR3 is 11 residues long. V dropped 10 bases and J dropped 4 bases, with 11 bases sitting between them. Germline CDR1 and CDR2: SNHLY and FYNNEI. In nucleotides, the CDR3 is TGTGCCACCAAACAGGAATACGAGCAGTACTTC. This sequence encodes CATKQEYEQYF.

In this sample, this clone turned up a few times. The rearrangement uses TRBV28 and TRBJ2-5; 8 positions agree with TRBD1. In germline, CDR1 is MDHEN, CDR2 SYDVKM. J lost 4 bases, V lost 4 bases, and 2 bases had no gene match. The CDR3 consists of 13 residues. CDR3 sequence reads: CASSSGGPETQYF. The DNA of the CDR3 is TGTGCCAGCAGTTCAGGGGGCCCAGAGACCCAGTACTTC.

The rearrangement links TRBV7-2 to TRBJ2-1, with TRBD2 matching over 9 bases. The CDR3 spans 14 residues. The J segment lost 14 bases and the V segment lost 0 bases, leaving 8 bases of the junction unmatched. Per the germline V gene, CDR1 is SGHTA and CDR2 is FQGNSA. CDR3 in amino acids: CASSLATLAGFEFF. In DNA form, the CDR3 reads TGTGCCAGCAGCTTAGCCACCCTAGCGGGATTTGAGTTCTTC.

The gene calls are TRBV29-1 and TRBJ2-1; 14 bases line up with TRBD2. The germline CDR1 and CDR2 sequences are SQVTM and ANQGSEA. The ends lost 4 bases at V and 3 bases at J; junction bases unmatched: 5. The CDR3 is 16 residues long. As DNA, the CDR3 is TGCAGCGTTGGTCTCGGGACTAGCGGGAGCTACAATGAGCAGTTCTTC. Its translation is CSVGLGTSGSYNEQFF.

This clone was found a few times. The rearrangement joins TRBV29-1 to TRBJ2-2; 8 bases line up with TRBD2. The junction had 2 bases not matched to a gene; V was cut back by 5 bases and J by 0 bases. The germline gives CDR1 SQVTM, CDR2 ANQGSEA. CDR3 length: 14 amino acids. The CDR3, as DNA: TGCAGCGTTTTAGCGGGACCGAACACCGGGGAGCTGTTTTTT. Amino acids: CSVLAGPNTGELFF.